This entry is about one TCR beta chain. It has no known antigen specificity. No quality values exist for individual bases; no much larger clone is one base distant. The sample is drawn from a study of shared clonotypes between healthy human individuals (dated by TCRdb to the early 2020s). Study-level background: The cohort comprised a couple of women and a few men aged 18 to 49 years. For each donor, CD4 naive and CD4 memory were each run on three plates, CD8 naive on two plates, and CD8 memory on one plate. The study deeply sequenced blood TCR repertoires of about 5 healthy adults to estimate repertoire size and the extent of clonotype sharing between individuals. Libraries were prepared and TCR repertoires were sequenced by different laboratories using diverse techniques, in order to increase sequencing depth and limit assay-specific biases. Each donor's leukapheresis produced roughly between about 0.9 and 9.5 billion PBMCs. What the study reported, not specific to this receptor: Pairwise subsampling indicated that sequencing depth was expected to affect the degree of clonotype sharing among donors. Naive subsets generally had larger estimated clonotype richness than memory subsets did. Because the study included a small number of donors, the genetic and exposure-history diversity represented was limited. Sampling was restricted to blood, and TCR repertoires in tissues likely differ from the TCR repertoires found in blood. Compared with non-shared clonotypes, the clonotypes found in all four sorted-subset donors had higher generation probabilities. When four donors were compared, the shared fraction of clonotypes was around 5% for naive CD4, over 3% for naive CD8, 2.3% for memory CD4, and 0.35% to 0.5% for memory CD8. Rarefaction of sorted-subset datasets indicated incomplete sequencing despite the large sequencing depth.

The CDR3 contains 15 residues, cysteine and phenylalanine counted. This entry keeps only the CDR3 DNA: 45 bases, framed from base 1. CDR1 LGHNA and CDR2 YNFKEQ are derived from the germline V gene. Deletion took 4 bases off V and 4 bases off J, with a span of 14 bases between the germline ends. TCR CDR3 regions were amplified from genomic DNA by multiplex PCR using the deep immunoSEQ assay. Genomic DNA extracted from each cell subset was distributed evenly over all wells of several immunoSEQ 96-well plates, and each plate served as one replicate. For sorted subsets, about 220 ng of genomic DNA, equivalent to 25,000 to 35,000 T cell genomes, went into each replicate PCR. Purified libraries were quantified with a Qubit 3.0 fluorometer, sized on a Bioanalyzer 2100, and re-quantified with the KAPA Library Quantification kit. Every immunoSEQ 96-well plate was sequenced on a separate single-read 150-cycle Illumina NextSeq 550 flow cell. In the paper's pipeline: Because only junctional sequences without quality scores were contained in the immunoSEQ output, filtering matching that applied to full-length reads could not be performed. To assign V/J genes and CDR3, sequences were annotated against IMGT germline references using PyIR, a Python wrapper for IgBLAST v1.9. Any read was removed if the V/J assignment was weak (E-value above 1e-6), the CDR3 was missing, or the read contained stop codons, out-of-frame junctions, or ambiguous translated residues. A V3J clonotype was defined by an identical inferred V gene, J gene, and CDR3 amino acid sequence. Percentage overlap between repertoires was computed as shared unique clonotypes divided by the size of the smaller repertoire. Richness of each repertoire was evaluated using RTK rarefaction, the Chao1 estimator, and Recon v2.1 estimates of unobserved clonotypes. Generation probabilities for all TCRbeta clonotypes obtained by the gDNA method from a handful of donors were computed using OLGA. Not all clones reach the TCRdb copy of this immuneACCESS table, which keeps in-frame sequences only. Checked studies attribute under half of the gap to unresolved V genes and leave the rest unexplained. V and J calls and clone size are those listed in that table; D and trimming were worked out from the DNA. The sample table lists approximately 2.3 million clones, approximately 95% of them with a count of one. In total, the top ten clones hold about 0.39% of the sample.

The donors were healthy, HIV-negative adults who had no recently reported acute infections or vaccinations. All donors were Caucasian adults living in Nashville, Tennessee, USA. CD4+ T cells were enriched by magnetic negative selection, after which naive cells were positively selected on CD45RA and the negative fraction was taken as the memory subset. Blood was collected by leukapheresis, and PBMCs were isolated by Ficoll-Histopaque density gradient centrifugation and then cryopreserved in liquid nitrogen vapor phase. Purity and quantity of every magnetically sorted T cell population were checked by analytical flow cytometry. From each sorted fraction, genomic DNA was isolated and quantified by UV absorbance on a Nanodrop 2000c.

In this chain, TRBV4-2 is recombined with TRBJ2-1, with a weak D call of TRBD1 (5 bases match). The sample was naive CD4+ T cells from PBMCs. The cell subset or site label for this specimen denotes: CD45RA+ positively selected. The TCR originated in a man aged 18 to 29 in good health. Some clones in this sample may be carry-over from other donors' samples. The DNA is TGTGCCAGCAGCCCAGGGTTGCAAAAATACAATGAGCAGTTCTTC. Its protein is CASSPGLQKYNEQFF.